One sample yielded the 23 T cell receptor beta chains listed below, sequenced in a study of identical twins. TCRdb analysed the 5' RACE reads with MiXCR anew, one entry per CDR3 protein. The profile covers 510,000 or so distinct CDR3 sequences, with roughly 15% appearing a single time and 0.44% taken by the ten largest. Another study also made use of these data, one on yellow fever vaccine responses in identical twins.

Material: CD4+ T cells sorted from blood. Receptors originate from a woman younger than 30 in good health.

The J gene is TRBJ2-1, the V gene TRBV5-1; TRBD2 matches 10 bases. This CDR3 is 15 amino acids long. With V trimmed by 0 bases and J by 9 bases, 6 bases remained unmatched. Germline values: CDR1 SGHRS, CDR2 YFSETQ. The CDR3 bases are TGCGCCAGCAGCTTGGAAGCGGGGGGGCCGATTGAGCAGTTCTTC. Translated: CASSLEAGGPIEQFF.

This clonotype was recorded a few times. The chain has TRBV12-3 or TRBV12-4 and TRBJ1-6, with D possibly being TRBD1 (6 bases). V was shortened by 6 bases and J by 9 bases, with 15 bases between the two germline ends. The CDR3 spans 14 residues. As DNA, the CDR3 is TGTGCCAGCAGCCCAAGGGCAGGGGTTTCACCCCTCCACTTT. The encoded protein is CASSPRAGVSPLHF.

V and J are TRBV4-1 and TRBJ2-4; no clear D. The CDR3 extends over 13 amino acids. Germline values: CDR1 MGHRA, CDR2 YSYEKL. Trimming pared 0 bases from V and 7 bases from J, leaving 7 bases between. Written as DNA, the CDR3 is TGCGCCAGCAGCCAAGATTTTGTGAACATTCAGTACTTC. The encoded protein is CASSQDFVNIQYF.

The rearrangement uses TRBV6-1 and TRBJ2-7, with 12 bases fitting TRBD2. V was pared by 6 bases and J by 7 bases, with 10 bases of the junction left unmatched. Germline loops: CDR1 MNHNS, CDR2 SASEGT. This CDR3 comprises 15 residues. CDR3 coding DNA: TGTGCCAGCAGCCCACTAGCGGGGGGCGTTAGGGAGCAGTACGTC. Translating it yields CASSPLAGGVREQYV.

The CDR3 DNA reads TGTGCCAGCAGTTACTCGAGTAGCGGGAGATGGACCGGGGAGCTGTTTTTT. Encoded protein: CASSYSSSGRWTGELFF. This chain uses TRBV6-5 with TRBJ2-2, with TRBD2 matching 9 bases. Germline assignment: CDR1 MNHEY and CDR2 SVGAGI. The CDR3 has 17 residues. Unmatched junction bases numbered 7, after V lost 0 bases and J lost 5 bases.

This sequence joins TRBV4-1 and TRBJ2-3, with no clear D. V was shortened by 1 base and J by 0 bases, with 11 bases between the two germline ends. The CDR3 sequence is 16 residues long. The germline CDR1 and CDR2 sequences are MGHRA and YSYEKL. In nucleotides, the CDR3 is TGCGCCAGCAGCCAAGGGTCCAGCATTAGCACAGATACGCAGTATTTT. Translation: CASSQGSSISTDTQYF.

Ten or more counts support this clonotype. This sequence joins TRBV5-1 and TRBJ2-1; D is undetermined. Trimming stripped 5 bases from V and 9 bases from J, with 12 bases between. Germline loops: CDR1 SGHRS, CDR2 YFSETQ. The CDR3 totals 12 residues. The CDR3 nucleotides read TGCGCCAGCAGTTTAGCAGTCGGTGAGCAGTTCTTC. It is translated as CASSLAVGEQFF.

There are a few counts of this clonotype. The CDR3 here is CASSEGTSGGISGELFF. The DNA for the CDR3 is TGTGCCAGCAGCGAGGGGACTAGCGGGGGAATCTCCGGGGAGCTGTTTTTT. This chain uses TRBV9 with TRBJ2-2; TRBD2 matches at 14 bases. Germline CDR1 reads SGDLS; CDR2 reads YYNGEE. The length of the CDR3 is 17 residues. V lost 3 bases to trimming and J lost 6 bases; unmatched junction nucleotides: 7.

V is TRBV6-1 and J is TRBJ2-1; 14 bases line up with TRBD2. V shed 4 bases and J 3 bases; nucleotides not matched to a gene: 5. The germline V gene encodes CDR1 MNHNS and CDR2 SASEGT. This CDR3 has 17 residues. For the CDR3, the DNA is TGTGCCAGCAGTGGGACTAGCGGGGGGTTATACTACAATGAGCAGTTCTTC. The encoded protein is CASSGTSGGLYYNEQFF.

This clonotype was counted only a few times. The chain has TRBV3-1 and TRBJ2-3; the D gene is possibly TRBD2 (5 bases). Germline values: CDR1 LGHDT, CDR2 YNNKEL (reference sequence). Trimming pared 1 base from V and 0 bases from J, leaving 8 bases between. The CDR3 is made up of 15 amino acids. The CDR3 protein is CASSQVATSTDTQYF. Here the CDR3 DNA reads TGTGCCAGCAGCCAAGTAGCGACGAGCACAGATACGCAGTATTTT.

This clonotype was detected ten times or more. One end of the junction is discordant with germline, which a read error may explain. The rearrangement uses TRBV15 and TRBJ1-2; D is ambiguous. This CDR3 is 13 amino acids long. Looked up from germline, CDR1 is LNHNV and CDR2 is YYDKDF (reference sequence). CDR3 in amino acids: CATSRDRNYGYTF. Written as DNA, the CDR3 is TGTGCCACCAGCCGAGACCGAAACTATGGCTACACCTTC.

This sequence joins TRBV29-1 and TRBJ2-5, with TRBD1 matching over 7 bases. The CDR3 is 14 amino acids. Germline V gene sequence: CDR1 SQVTM, CDR2 ANQGSEA. Trimming removed 6 bases from V and 4 bases from J; junction bases left unmatched: 11. The CDR3: CSVRPYRGPETQYF. DNA for the CDR3: TGCAGCGTCCGTCCCTACAGGGGACCAGAGACCCAGTACTTC.

Ten or more counts support this clonotype. The chain employs TRBV7-8 and TRBJ2-1; 7 bases are shared with TRBD1. Germline V gene data show CDR1 as SGHVS and CDR2 as FQNEAQ. The CDR3 is made up of 18 amino acids. J was trimmed by 8 bases and V by 3 bases; bases with no gene match: 19. CDR3 DNA: TGTGCCAGCAGCTTGATCGGGGACAGCCCTCAACTGGGGCATGAGCAGTTCTTC. It yields the protein CASSLIGDSPQLGHEQFF.

The gene calls are TRBV20-1 and TRBJ2-5; 7 positions agree with TRBD2. Losses at the gene ends were 4 bases for V and 1 base for J; bases not matched to a gene: 3. The CDR3 has 13 amino acids. Germline lookup yields CDR1 DFQATT and CDR2 SNEGSKA (reference sequence). The CDR3 here is CSANPGGQETQYF. Written as DNA, the CDR3 is TGCAGTGCTAACCCGGGGGGCCAAGAGACCCAGTACTTC.

The chain has TRBV24-1 and TRBJ2-1, with D perhaps matching TRBD1 (5 bases). Germline V gives CDR1 KGHDR, CDR2 SFDVKD. The CDR3 runs 16 residues. The V end was cut by 5 bases, the J end by 6 bases, with 19 bases between. In DNA form, the CDR3 reads TGTGCCACCAGTGGTCCTACGGCAAGGGGTCTCAATGAGCAGTTCTTC. Amino acids: CATSGPTARGLNEQFF.

This clonotype was observed a handful of times. The chain combines TRBV29-1 with TRBJ1-1; 9 nucleotides align to TRBD1. The germline CDR1 and CDR2 sequences are SQVTM and ANQGSEA. The trim removed 4 bases at V and 5 bases at J, leaving 5 bases unmatched. The CDR3 extends over 13 amino acids. The CDR3 sequence is CSVAGTGRTEAFF. The CDR3 DNA is TGCAGCGTTGCGGGGACAGGGAGGACTGAAGCTTTCTTT.

The V call is TRBV12-3 or TRBV12-4, the J call TRBJ2-2, with TRBD1 matching over 9 bases. V lost 7 bases, J lost 5 bases, and 14 bases stayed unmatched. The CDR3 extends over 17 amino acids. CDR3 region: CASTLPPGQGRTGELFF. DNA for the CDR3: TGTGCCAGCACTCTACCACCGGGACAGGGACGGACCGGGGAGCTGTTTTTT.

This clonotype came up a few times. The chain carries TRBV18 and TRBJ1-6, with TRBD1 as a possible D gene (5 bases). The CDR3 runs to 14 residues. V lost 2 bases and J 10 bases, leaving 12 bases between the germline ends. Germline V gene lookup returns CDR1 KGHSH and CDR2 LQKENI. The CDR3 spells CASSPEGYRSPLHF. The CDR3 DNA is TGTGCCAGCTCACCAGAGGGGTACCGCTCACCCCTCCACTTT.

This clonotype was detected ten times or more. The chain employs TRBV2 and TRBJ2-1; TRBD2 aligns across 10 bases. After removal of 7 bases from V and 7 bases from J, the junction contained 10 bases not matched to a gene. The CDR3 extends over 15 amino acids. Germline lookup yields CDR1 SNHLY and CDR2 FYNNEI. The CDR3 nucleotides are TGTGCCAGCACCCCCAGCGGGAGGGCCCGGAATGAGCAGTTCTTC. Residues: CASTPSGRARNEQFF.

This clonotype was seen only a few times. This sequence joins TRBV24-1 and TRBJ2-6; maybe TRBD2 (6 bases). V was shortened by 4 bases and J by 0 bases, with 15 bases between the two germline ends. The germline V gene has CDR1 KGHDR and CDR2 SFDVKD. The CDR3 spans 18 residues. The CDR3 protein is CATSDPGTGVSGANVLTF. In DNA, the CDR3 is TGTGCCACCAGTGACCCCGGGACGGGAGTCTCTGGGGCCAACGTCCTGACTTTC.

This chain uses TRBV28 with TRBJ2-7, with 8 nucleotides matching TRBD1. Germline CDR1 reads MDHEN; CDR2 reads SYDVKM. This CDR3 comprises 16 residues. V gave up 5 bases and J gave up 2 bases; unmatched junction bases: 11. As DNA, the CDR3 is TGTGCCAGCAGTCTCGCCGTTGGACAGGGCGCCTACGAGCAGTACTTC. Translated: CASSLAVGQGAYEQYF.

This chain connects TRBV20-1 to TRBJ2-1; 7 nucleotides match TRBD1. J gave up 2 bases and V 4 bases, and 5 bases lay outside the gene matches. From germline, CDR1 is DFQATT and CDR2 SNEGSKA (reference sequence). The CDR3 runs to 14 residues. The CDR3 DNA sequence: TGCAGTGCTACCCGACAGGGAACCTACAATGAGCAGTTCTTC. It yields the protein CSATRQGTYNEQFF.

This clonotype was seen a few times. V and J are TRBV5-1 and TRBJ2-3; 7 bases are shared with TRBD1. There are 15 residues in the CDR3. With V trimmed by 4 bases and J by 1 base, 6 bases remained unmatched. Germline V gene data show CDR1 as SGHRS and CDR2 as YFSETQ. The CDR3 sequence is CASSTDRARTDTQYF. CDR3 DNA sequence: TGCGCCAGCAGCACCGACAGGGCTCGCACAGATACGCAGTATTTT. Using reference TRBV5-1 and TRBJ2-3 for the parts outside the CDR3, the full variable domain is KAGVTQTPRYLIKTRGQQVTLSCSPISGHRSVSWYQQTPGQGLQFLFEYFSETQRNKGNFPGRFSGRQFSNSRSEMNVSTLELGDSALYLCASSTDRARTDTQYFGPGTRLTVL.